Following are 25 T cell receptor beta chains from one sample sequenced in a study of neurological immune-mediated disorders. MiXCR, applied by TCRdb to the 5' RACE reads, yields one record per CDR3 protein. Here the sample spans roughly 38,000 distinct CDR3 sequences, roughly 7% being singletons. Material for sequencing was PBMCs. The receptors originated from a woman in her forties in good health.

This clonotype was observed at least ten times. The chain employs TRBV30 and TRBJ1-2; D call uncertain. This CDR3 spans 14 amino acids. V dropped 1 base and J dropped 7 bases, with 16 bases sitting between them. Germline CDR1 GTSNPN, CDR2 SVGIG (reference sequence). The CDR3 nucleotides are TGTGCCTGGAGTGACAGCTTTTCCCGGCTTGGCTACACCTTC. Residues: CAWSDSFSRLGYTF.

As concerns this clonotype: Possible read error: a much larger clone is one base away. The chain couples TRBV6-1 to TRBJ2-2; 8 nucleotides line up with TRBD2. V shed 4 bases and J 6 bases; nucleotides not matched to a gene: 7. Germline V gene sequence: CDR1 MNHNS, CDR2 SASEGT. This CDR3 has 15 amino acids. The CDR3: CASSASGWAPGELFF. In nucleotides, the CDR3 is TGTGCCAGCAGTGCTAGCGGGTGGGCCCCCGGGGAGCTGTTTTTT.

V gene TRBV5-1 combines with J gene TRBJ2-6; a possible D gene is TRBD1 (6 bases). The CDR3 spans 17 residues. Germline-derived CDR1 and CDR2 are SGHRS and YFSETQ. Trimming removed 4 bases at V and 1 base at J, with 15 bases between. The CDR3 loop reads CASSVRTVTSGANVLTF. CDR3 bases: TGCGCCAGCAGCGTCCGGACAGTAACTTCTGGGGCCAACGTCCTGACTTTC.

At least ten counts were recorded for this clonotype. The V call is TRBV5-1, the J call TRBJ1-5, with 7 bases aligning to TRBD1. The V gene's germline CDR1 is SGHRS and CDR2 YFSETQ. Unmatched junction bases numbered 10, after V lost 7 bases and J lost 9 bases. This CDR3 contains 13 residues. CDR3 DNA sequence: TGCGCCAGCTGGAGGGACAGCGCGCGGCCCCAGCATTTT. This translates into CASWRDSARPQHF.

This clonotype was seen repeatedly, ten times or more. The chain uses TRBV2 and TRBJ2-3, with D unclear. The length of the CDR3 is 14 residues. V lost 1 base, J lost 1 base, and 6 bases lay in between. Germline V gene data show CDR1 as SNHLY and CDR2 as FYNNEI. The CDR3 region has the DNA TGTGCCAGCAGTGAAGACCGCCGCACAGATACGCAGTATTTT. This translates into CASSEDRRTDTQYF. The entire variable domain, with the rest obtained from reference TRBV2 and TRBJ2-3, is as follows: EPEVTQTPSHQVTQMGQEVILRCVPISNHLYFYWYRQILGQKVEFLVSFYNNEISEKSEIFDDQFSVERPDGSNFTLKIRSTKLEDSAMYFCASSEDRRTDTQYFGPGTRLTVL.

This clonotype occurred many times. The chain joins TRBV14 to TRBJ1-2; D is unresolved. Trimming took off 4 bases at V and 11 bases at J, with 17 bases between the two ends. Germline-derived CDR1 and CDR2 are SGHDN and FVKESK. The CDR3 runs 13 residues. The CDR3 nucleotides are TGTGCCAGCAGCCCGGATTCGAGGATACCTTACACCTTC. Its protein is CASSPDSRIPYTF. Combining the CDR3 with reference TRBV14 and TRBJ1-2 gives the whole variable domain EAGVTQFPSHSVIEKGQTVTLRCDPISGHDNLYWYRRVMGKEIKFLLHFVKESKQDESGMPNNRFLAERTGGTYSTLKVQPAELEDSGVYFCASSPDSRIPYTFGSGTRLTVV.

In this sample, this clonotype turned up many times. This sequence joins TRBV20-1 and TRBJ2-1; TRBD2 matches 10 bases. V was pared by 1 base and J by 9 bases, with 6 bases of the junction left unmatched. Germline-derived CDR1 and CDR2 are DFQATT and SNEGSKA (reference sequence). CDR3 length: 14 amino acids. Here the CDR3 reads CSARGAAGGFEQFF. DNA for the CDR3: TGCAGTGCTAGAGGTGCAGCGGGGGGGTTTGAGCAGTTCTTC.

This clonotype was detected many times. The V gene is TRBV20-1, the J gene TRBJ2-7; 7 nucleotides align to TRBD1. With V trimmed by 3 bases and J by 2 bases, 4 bases remained unmatched. The length of the CDR3 is 13 residues. Germline CDR1 reads DFQATT; CDR2 reads SNEGSKA (reference sequence). DNA of the CDR3: TGCAGTGCTAGTTGGGACAGACCCTACGAGCAGTACTTC. It encodes CSASWDRPYEQYF.

This clonotype was picked up a small number of times. This rearrangement joins TRBV7-9 to TRBJ2-7; 8 bases match TRBD2. Germline V lookup: CDR1 SEHNR, CDR2 FQNEAQ (reference sequence). Trimming cost V 2 bases and J 4 bases; bases outside gene matches: 7. The CDR3 consists of 15 residues. Here the CDR3 DNA reads TGTGCCAGCAGCTTAAGACTAGCGCCCAAGTACGAGCAGTACTTC. It codes for CASSLRLAPKYEQYF.

This clonotype was counted many times. This chain connects TRBV6-5 to TRBJ2-1, with 7 nucleotides matching TRBD1. The ends lost 5 bases at V and 0 bases at J; junction bases unmatched: 10. In germline, CDR1 is MNHEY, CDR2 SVGAGI. There are 17 residues in the CDR3. CDR3 in amino acids: CASSPSTPGGSYNEQFF. The CDR3 DNA follows: TGTGCCAGCAGTCCCTCCACCCCAGGGGGCTCCTACAATGAGCAGTTCTTC.

In its sample, this clonotype was seen a few times. Just one base apart from a much larger clone, this may be a read error. The chain joins TRBV7-3 to TRBJ2-5; 14 nucleotides match TRBD2. The CDR3 has 16 residues. Germline V lookup: CDR1 SGHTA, CDR2 FQGTGA. The DNA of the CDR3 is TGTGTCAGCAGCTTGGGGACTAGCGGGAGACGGGAGACCCAGTACTTC. Translation gives CVSSLGTSGRRETQYF.

In this sample, this clonotype turned up many times. The gene calls are TRBV4-1 and TRBJ2-1; D is possibly TRBD1 (5 bases). Trimming removed 0 bases at V and 0 bases at J, with 12 bases between. The CDR3 length is 17 residues. Germline V lookup: CDR1 MGHRA, CDR2 YSYEKL. As DNA, the CDR3 is TGCGCCAGCAGCCAAGATCTTGGGGCAGTCTCCTACAATGAGCAGTTCTTC. This codes for CASSQDLGAVSYNEQFF.

This clonotype was observed at least ten times. The V gene is TRBV10-3, the J gene TRBJ2-1; tentatively, D is TRBD2 (5 bases). This CDR3 comprises 12 residues. Germline V gene sequence: CDR1 ENHRY, CDR2 SYGVKD. The V end lost 0 bases, the J end lost 13 bases, and 10 bases lay between the germline ends. This CDR3 is CAISESEGLQFF. The CDR3 nucleotides read TGTGCCATCAGTGAGTCTGAGGGCCTACAGTTCTTC.

This clonotype was detected many times. The V gene is TRBV24-1, the J gene TRBJ1-3; D ambiguous. CDR1 and CDR2 from the germline V gene are KGHDR and SFDVKD. This CDR3 is built from 13 residues. V was clipped by 0 bases and J by 7 bases, with 6 bases between them. The CDR3 DNA reads as TGTGCCACCAGTGATTTGGGGTATAACACCATATATTTT. Translated, it gives CATSDLGYNTIYF.

The chain couples TRBV29-1 to TRBJ2-7; D ambiguous. The CDR3 covers 10 residues. Trimming cost V 6 bases and J 9 bases, with 12 bases left between them. Germline V CDR1 and CDR2: SQVTM, ANQGSEA. The CDR3 DNA follows: TGCAGCGTCTGGAAAGGCGGGCAGTACTTC. Its protein product is CSVWKGGQYF.

With respect to this clonotype: Compared with germline, one end of the junction differs, possibly owing to a read error. The rearrangement uses TRBV5-1 and TRBJ2-3, with 7 bases matching TRBD1. Germline V gives CDR1 SGHRS, CDR2 YFSETQ. This CDR3 is built from 12 residues. CDR3 in amino acids: CVSSLESGTDSF. CDR3 nucleotide sequence: TGCGTCAGCAGCTTGGAATCAGGGACAGATAGCTTT.

This clonotype was counted ten times or more. The gene calls are TRBV2 and TRBJ2-6, with D possibly being TRBD1 (6 bases). Trimming cost V 3 bases and J 3 bases, with 9 bases left between them. The CDR3 contains 15 residues. Germline V gene lookup returns CDR1 SNHLY and CDR2 FYNNEI. The CDR3 region is CASSDWGRGANVLTF. The CDR3 DNA sequence: TGTGCCAGCAGTGATTGGGGGCGTGGGGCCAACGTCCTGACTTTC. Combining the CDR3 with reference TRBV2 and TRBJ2-6 gives the whole variable domain EPEVTQTPSHQVTQMGQEVILRCVPISNHLYFYWYRQILGQKVEFLVSFYNNEISEKSEIFDDQFSVERPDGSNFTLKIRSTKLEDSAMYFCASSDWGRGANVLTFGAGSRLTVL.

This clonotype has ten or more counts. The V call is TRBV6-5, the J call TRBJ1-1; 8 bases line up with TRBD1. From germline, CDR1 is MNHEY and CDR2 SVGAGI. The CDR3 totals 18 residues. Trimming at V came to 0 bases and at J to 0 bases, leaving 9 bases not matched to a gene. CDR3 sequence: CASSYSNRGLIMNTEAFF. CDR3 coding DNA: TGTGCCAGCAGTTACTCGAACAGGGGGTTAATTATGAACACTGAAGCTTTCTTT.

This clonotype was detected many times. The chain employs TRBV10-3 and TRBJ2-3; 9 bases align to TRBD1. The CDR3 sequence is 14 residues long. Germline V lookup: CDR1 ENHRY, CDR2 SYGVKD. V lost 6 bases and J lost 2; bases outside the gene matches: 3. CDR3 sequence: CAIRGQGPTDTQYF. The CDR3 coding sequence is TGTGCCATCAGGGGACAGGGCCCCACAGATACGCAGTATTTT.

This clonotype occurred many times. J is TRBJ2-6 and V is TRBV6-5; D gene unclear. The CDR3 contains 17 residues. Trimming removed 7 bases from V and 4 bases from J, with 20 bases in between. Germline CDR1 is MNHEY and CDR2 is SVGAGI. The CDR3 DNA sequence: TGTGCCAGCACCCCGAAAAGGTGGTTTTCCGGGGCCAACGTCCTGACTTTC. This translates into CASTPKRWFSGANVLTF.

This clonotype came up many times. The chain employs TRBV10-3 and TRBJ2-3; perhaps D is TRBD1 or TRBD2 (6 bases each). Germline loops: CDR1 ENHRY, CDR2 SYGVKD. The CDR3 loop spans 15 amino acids. Trimming removed 4 bases from V and 0 bases from J, with 11 bases in between. CDR3 region: CAISAGGPSTDTQYF. Here the CDR3 DNA reads TGTGCCATCAGTGCTGGGGGGCCTAGCACAGATACGCAGTATTTT.

There are many counts of this clonotype. DNA of the CDR3: TGTGCCAGCAGCCGGGATACCTACGAGCAGTACGTC. This encodes CASSRDTYEQYV. The chain has TRBV6-2 or TRBV6-3 and TRBJ2-7, with D possibly TRBD2 on 5 matching bases. The CDR3 covers 12 residues. V lost 6 bases and J 2 bases, leaving 8 bases between the germline ends. CDR1 is MNHEY and CDR2 is SVGEGT in the germline V gene.

This clonotype was recorded many times. The chain carries TRBV7-3 and TRBJ2-1, with unresolved D. The length of the CDR3 is 15 residues. V lost 5 bases, J lost 2 bases, and 13 bases lay in between. Per germline, CDR1 SGHTA and CDR2 FQGTGA. The CDR3 sequence is CASSPNLRPYNEQFF. The DNA for the CDR3 is TGTGCCAGCAGCCCAAATTTAAGGCCCTACAATGAGCAGTTCTTC.

This clonotype occurred a few times. The chain uses TRBV29-1 and TRBJ2-2; TRBD1 aligns across 10 bases. V dropped 6 bases and J dropped 4; count of bases not matched to a gene: 14. Germline V gene lookup returns CDR1 SQVTM and CDR2 ANQGSEA. The CDR3 is made up of 17 amino acids. The CDR3: CSVGELRDRGFTGELFF. CDR3 nucleotide sequence: TGCAGCGTGGGTGAACTCCGGGACAGGGGTTTCACCGGGGAGCTGTTTTTT.

This clonotype was counted many times. The V gene is TRBV29-1, the J gene TRBJ2-1, with TRBD2 matching 7 bases. The V segment lost 7 bases and the J segment 8 bases; nucleotides outside the gene matches: 8. Germline lookup yields CDR1 SQVTM and CDR2 ANQGSEA. This CDR3 is built from 12 residues. Here the CDR3 DNA reads TGCAGCGGCCGACTAGCTTATTATGAGCAGTTCTTC. This codes for CSGRLAYYEQFF.